This T cell receptor (beta chain) comes out of a study of blood T cell dynamics during melanoma immunotherapy. Study-wide results and limits: Clones driving repertoire changes may be melanoma-specific or general immune activation.

Notes on this clone: Its antigen is currently unknown.

Described time point: week 3, after first cycle of checkpoint inhibitor. The assay was immunoSEQ multiplex PCR, and TCRdb's table has in-frame clones only and misses some. This table has roughly 9,700 clones, approximately 90% appearing once. Germline CDR1 SGHRS, CDR2 YFSETQ. The V gene lost 4 bases and the J gene lost 2 bases, with 15 bases spanning the gap. This CDR3 has 15 amino acids. This TCR was sampled from a human donor with melanoma. The specimen was blood, collected from a patient treated with checkpoint blockade. This sequence joins TRBV5-1 and TRBJ1-2; D possibly corresponds to TRBD1 (5 bases). The CDR3 DNA sequence: TGCGCCAGCAGCCCCAGCTTGGGGGGAAACTATGGCTACACCTTC. Translated: CASSPSLGGNYGYTF.